This T cell receptor beta chain is drawn from a study of T cells expressing NK-cell markers. Study-level background: Sequencing of TCR beta repertoires drew on sorted CD3+CD56+NKG2C+, CD3+CD56+NKG2C- and CD3+CD56-NKG2C+ T cells. Whole-study findings and limits: The CD3+CD56-NKG2C+ fraction was also led by these clonotypes in a few donors.

As to this clonotype: The antigen is undetermined.

TCRdb re-called the 5' RACE reads, yielding one record per CDR3 amino acid sequence without DNA. The clone table shows 400,000 to 550,000 distinct CDR3 sequences, with the ten largest holding roughly 7.2%. Germline V gene lookup returns CDR1 SGHRS and CDR2 YFSETQ. The CDR3 runs to 15 residues. The clonotype was recovered from a woman between 18 and 70 years old in good health. The sample consisted of blood T cells: a sorted CD56 or NKG2C T cell subset, CD4+ or CD8+ T cells, or bulk PBMC T cells (not recorded which). The chain joins TRBV5-1 to TRBJ2-3. The chain's CDR3 is CASSLTDTSTDTQYF.